The next 30 T cell receptor delta chains were all read from a single sample in a study of gamma-delta T cells after stem cell transplantation. With CATT, TCRdb re-called clones from the RT-PCR reads. Among 7,600 or so delta-chain clones listed, about 14% were seen once. The specimen was gamma-delta T cells. These receptor sequences come from a human donor. It is not recorded whose cells these are; they may come from a transplant donor.

This clone is deemed medium-sized. This sequence joins TRDV1 and TRDJ1; D might be TRDD3 (6 bases). The germline V and J ends were trimmed by 0 bases and 11 bases, with 28 bases remaining between them. The CDR3 runs to 18 residues. The germline gives CDR1 TSWWSYY, CDR2 QGS. CDR3: CALGELGRTGWETLGLIF. In nucleotides, the CDR3 is TGTGCTCTTGGGGAACTCGGTCGTACTGGATGGGAAACCCTGGGGCTCATCTTT.

This clone has only a few counts. A much larger clone sits a single nucleotide away, making a read error possible. Other DNA variants within this sample encode the same CDR3. CDR3 protein: CACDTVADWGIRAPYVTAQLFF. For the CDR3, the DNA is TGTGCCTGTGACACCGTAGCAGACTGGGGGATAAGAGCCCCTTACGTAACAGCACAACTCTTCTTT. This chain joins TRDV2 and TRDJ2, with 11 bases matching TRDD3. Trimming removed 0 bases from V and 5 bases from J; junction bases left unmatched: 22. CDR1 is GEAIGNYY, CDR2 EKD, per germline. CDR3 size: 22 residues.

This clone qualifies as medium-sized. The chain combines TRDV1 with TRDJ2, with 8 nucleotides matching TRDD3. The CDR3 extends over 17 amino acids. The germline V gene has CDR1 TSWWSYY and CDR2 QGS. The junction had 10 bases not matched to a gene; V was cut back by 1 base and J by 6 bases. DNA for the CDR3: TGTGCTCTTGGGGAACCTTCCTCTGGGGATACTTCAGCACAACTCTTCTTT. It codes for CALGEPSSGDTSAQLFF.

This clone was found a few times. The TCRdb protein, from a much larger clone, departs from this DNA's translation at residue 14, likely by read error; the protein shown derives from the DNA. The chain recombines TRDV2 with TRDJ1; TRDD3 aligns across 10 bases. In germline, CDR1 is GEAIGNYY, CDR2 EKD. The CDR3 consists of 16 residues. The CDR3 DNA follows: TGTGCCTGTGACACGGGGGATACGAAGGGCTTCGATAAACCCATCTTT. Translating it yields CACDTGDTKGFDKPIF.

This clone is medium-sized by share. The chain links TRDV2 to TRDJ2; possibly TRDD3 for D (5 bases). The CDR3 contains 16 residues. Germline V lookup: CDR1 GEAIGNYY, CDR2 EKD. Trimming took 2 bases from V and 0 from J, leaving 12 bases between them. The CDR3 loop is CACDRRGGSLTAQLFF. The CDR3 DNA is TGTGCCTGTGACAGAAGGGGGGGTTCTTTGACAGCACAACTCTTCTTT.

Concerning this clone itself: The likely explanation is a read error, given a far larger clone one base away. The rearrangement links TRDV2 to TRDJ1, with TRDD3 matching 10 bases. Germline CDR1 reads GEAIGNYY; CDR2 reads EKD. The J segment lost 1 base and the V segment lost 2 bases, leaving 12 bases of the junction unmatched. The CDR3 runs to 18 residues. The CDR3 sequence: CACDRDWGIPFGTDKLIF. The DNA for the CDR3 is TGTGCCTGTGACAGGGACTGGGGGATCCCGTTTGGCACCGATAAACTCATCTTT.

The chain combines TRDV3 with TRDJ1, with D possibly TRDD2 on 9 matching bases. Germline assignment: CDR1 TVYSNPD and CDR2 GDNSRS (reference sequence). V gave up 4 bases and J gave up 8 bases, with 44 bases separating them. The CDR3 has 21 residues. The CDR3 sequence is CASPLTRLPTSIEPYWGKLIF. In nucleotides, the CDR3 is TGTGCCTCACCTCTAACGCGCCTTCCTACGTCAATCGAGCCTTACTGGGGGAAACTCATCTTT. The complete variable domain, with remaining parts taken from reference TRDV3 and TRDJ1, reads CDKVTQSSPDQTVASGSEVVLLCTYDTVYSNPDLFWYRIRPDYSFQFVFYGDNSRSEGADFTQGRFSVKHILTQKAFHLVISPVRTEDSATYYCASPLTRLPTSIEPYWGKLIFGKGTRVTVEP.

Note on this clone: A far larger clone is a single base away, which makes a read error likely. The genes are TRDV2 and TRDJ3, with D unresolved. The CDR3 loop spans 13 amino acids. Deletions cut 8 bases from V and 2 bases from J, with 6 bases between. Germline CDR1 GEAIGNYY, CDR2 EKD. Written as DNA, the CDR3 is TGTGCCTATGATACCTGGGACACCCGACAGATGTTTTTC. Its protein is CAYDTWDTRQMFF.

This clone is medium-sized (0.01 to 0.1%) within its sample. The CDR3 spells CALGEPITGGYFLTDKLIF. In nucleotides, the CDR3 is TGTGCTCTTGGGGAACCGATAACTGGGGGATACTTTCTCACCGATAAACTCATCTTT. This chain uses TRDV1 with TRDJ1; 12 bases agree with TRDD3. CDR3 length: 19 residues. V lost 1 base and J lost 1; bases outside the gene matches: 10. Germline lookup yields CDR1 TSWWSYY and CDR2 QGS.

Note on this clone: Since a far larger clone is one base different, this is likely a read error. This chain joins TRDV2 and TRDJ3, with TRDD3 identical over 9 bases. From germline, CDR1 is GEAIGNYY and CDR2 EKD. The CDR3 extends over 17 amino acids. CDR3: CARDSTGGSWDTRQMFF. The CDR3 DNA is TGTGCCCGTGACAGTACTGGGGGATCCTGGGACACCCGACAGATGTTTTTC.

This clone was recorded a few times. The genes are TRDV1 and TRDJ1; possible D gene TRDD3, 9 bases. The CDR3 is made up of 24 amino acids. The V end lost 0 bases, the J end lost 0 bases, and 35 bases lay between the germline ends. Germline values: CDR1 TSWWSYY, CDR2 QGS. The CDR3 DNA follows: TGTGCTCTTGGGGAACTCCTTCCTAGAATGAGTTGGTCTACTGGGGGAGAGTACACCGATAAACTCATCTTT. As protein: CALGELLPRMSWSTGGEYTDKLIF.

This clone is classed as medium-sized. The chain is built from TRDV1 and TRDJ1; 9 bases are shared with TRDD3. CDR1 is TSWWSYY and CDR2 is QGS in the germline V gene. The ends lost 8 bases at V and 0 bases at J; junction bases unmatched: 19. The CDR3 is 19 amino acids. The CDR3 spells CALLLPYWGTHAYTDKLIF. Written as DNA, the CDR3 is TGTGCTCTTCTGCTTCCTTACTGGGGGACCCACGCGTACACCGATAAACTCATCTTT.

This clone came up a few times. This sequence joins TRDV1 and TRDJ2, with 9 bases that match TRDD2. The CDR3 covers 27 residues. CDR1 is TSWWSYY, CDR2 QGS, per germline. V lost 0 bases, J lost 4 bases, and 36 bases stayed unmatched. The chain's CDR3 is CALGELLFSSGALPTKYWGSKTAQLFF. Here the CDR3 DNA reads TGTGCTCTTGGGGAACTCCTCTTTTCAAGCGGGGCCCTTCCTACAAAGTACTGGGGATCCAAGACAGCACAACTCTTCTTT.

Judged by abundance, this clone is medium-sized (0.01 to 0.1%). The chain couples TRDV2 to TRDJ1, with TRDD3 matching 8 bases. This CDR3 contains 16 residues. Germline lookup yields CDR1 GEAIGNYY and CDR2 EKD. V was pared by 6 bases and J by 4 bases, with 15 bases of the junction left unmatched. This CDR3 is CACSTGGTNWDDKLIF. CDR3 sequence (DNA): TGTGCCTGTTCCACTGGGGGGACGAACTGGGACGATAAACTCATCTTT.

Details on this clone: This may come from a read error, since a much larger clone is one base off. V gene TRDV2 combines with J gene TRDJ1, with 7 bases fitting TRDD3. Trimming cost V 0 bases and J 2 bases; bases outside gene matches: 20. The CDR3 has 20 residues. In germline, CDR1 is GEAIGNYY, CDR2 EKD. This CDR3 is CACDTLDGILLRDTTDKLIF. DNA for the CDR3: TGTGCCTGTGACACCCTCGACGGCATTCTACTGAGGGATACAACCGATAAACTCATCTTT.

Judged by abundance, this clone is medium-sized. This CDR3 is also generated by other DNA sequences in the sample. This rearrangement joins TRDV2 to TRDJ3; tentatively, D is TRDD3 (6 bases). Germline V CDR1 and CDR2: GEAIGNYY, EKD. V lost 5 bases, J lost 0 bases, and 16 bases lay in between. This CDR3 region has 18 residues. The CDR3 sequence is CACVPLGGSSWDTRQMFF. The CDR3 coding sequence is TGTGCCTGTGTCCCCTTAGGGGGAAGCTCCTGGGACACCCGACAGATGTTTTTC.

There are a few counts of this clone. The chain is built from TRDV1 and TRDJ1; the D gene is possibly TRDD3 (5 bases). Trimming shortened V by 2 bases and J by 0 bases, and 19 bases separated the two germline ends. CDR3 size: 18 residues. The germline V gene has CDR1 TSWWSYY and CDR2 QGS. The CDR3, as DNA: TGTGCTCTTGGGGAAGAAGTAGGGATGGCCGCCCACACCGATAAACTCATCTTT. It is translated as CALGEEVGMAAHTDKLIF.

Worth noting for this clone: A single base is all that separates this from a far larger clone, so a read error is likely. The same CDR3 arises from other DNA sequences in this sample as well. The chain joins TRDV2 to TRDJ2, with TRDD3 matching over 12 bases. J lost 2 bases, V lost 3 bases, and 3 bases had no gene match. The CDR3 has 16 residues. In germline, CDR1 is GEAIGNYY, CDR2 EKD. CDR3 residues: CACDVLGDTLTAQLFF. DNA of the CDR3: TGTGCCTGTGACGTACTGGGGGATACCTTGACAGCACAACTCTTCTTT.

This sequence joins TRDV1 and TRDJ1; 12 bases are a match to TRDD3. Trimming at V came to 5 bases and at J to 2 bases, leaving 9 bases not matched to a gene. This CDR3 spans 17 amino acids. In germline, CDR1 is TSWWSYY, CDR2 QGS. This CDR3 reads CALGTGGYQPNTDKLIF. In nucleotides, the CDR3 is TGTGCTCTTGGGACTGGGGGATACCAGCCGAATACCGATAAACTCATCTTT.

In its sample, this clone is medium-sized (0.01 to 0.1%). The CDR3 nucleotides are TGTGCAGCAAGCAGACCAACTGGGGATACCCCCTGGGACACCCGACAGATGTTTTTC. Encoded protein: CAASRPTGDTPWDTRQMFF. The chain uses TRAV29/DV5 and TRDJ3; 8 bases line up with TRDD3. Trimming at V came to 1 base and at J to 2 bases, leaving 11 bases not matched to a gene. The CDR3 loop spans 19 amino acids. Germline values: CDR1 NSMFDY, CDR2 ISSIKDK. Filled out from reference TRAV29/DV5 and TRDJ3, the complete variable domain reads DQQVKQNSPSLSVQEGRISILNCDYTNSMFDYFLWYKKYPAEGPTFLISISSIKDKNEDGRFTVFLNKSAKHLSLHIVPSQPGDSAVYFCAASRPTGDTPWDTRQMFFGTGIKLFVEP.

A note on this clone: A far larger clone is one nucleotide away, so this likely arose from a read error. This sequence joins TRDV2 and TRDJ3, with no clear D. Germline-derived CDR1 and CDR2 are GEAIGNYY and EKD. The CDR3 sequence is 17 residues long. V gave up 3 bases and J gave up 0 bases, with 11 bases separating them. The CDR3 region has the DNA TGTGCCTGTGACGCGGTGCCTAGCTCCTGGGACACCCGACAGATGTTTTTC. Its translation: CACDAVPSSWDTRQMFF.

The CDR3 DNA reads as TGTGCTCTTGGGGGCCCTACTGGGCGGTCCCGTAAACTCATCTTT. Translating it yields CALGGPTGRSRKLIF. The chain is built from TRDV1 and TRDJ1; possibly TRDD3 for D (6 bases). The CDR3 is made up of 15 amino acids. The germline V and J ends were trimmed by 4 bases and 7 bases, with 19 bases remaining between them. Germline V gives CDR1 TSWWSYY, CDR2 QGS.

This clone is medium-sized. The rearrangement uses TRDV2 and TRDJ1, with 7 bases aligning to TRDD3. The V gene's germline CDR1 is GEAIGNYY and CDR2 EKD. The CDR3 extends over 16 amino acids. Trimming removed 0 bases from V and 0 bases from J; junction bases left unmatched: 6. The CDR3 protein is CACDTFTGVYTDKLIF. Here the CDR3 DNA reads TGTGCCTGTGACACCTTTACTGGGGTGTACACCGATAAACTCATCTTT.

V gene TRDV2 combines with J gene TRDJ3, with 13 nucleotides matching TRDD3. The V gene's germline CDR1 is GEAIGNYY and CDR2 EKD. V lost 5 bases, J lost 4 bases, and 10 bases stayed unmatched. The CDR3 has 19 residues. This chain's CDR3 is CACVSLLGDTRWDTRQMFF. CDR3 DNA sequence: TGTGCCTGTGTCTCCCTACTGGGGGATACGCGGTGGGACACCCGACAGATGTTTTTC.

The rearrangement uses TRDV1 and TRDJ1; maybe TRDD3 (5 bases). The germline V gene has CDR1 TSWWSYY and CDR2 QGS. The CDR3 length is 17 residues. The ends were cut back, 6 bases at V and 0 bases at J, with 20 bases in the middle. The CDR3 spells CALGRVGENPYTDKLIF. The CDR3 DNA reads TGTGCTCTTGGCCGAGTTGGGGAAAACCCGTACACCGATAAACTCATCTTT.

The chain joins TRDV2 to TRDJ3; TRDD3 agrees at 13 bases. Losses at the gene ends were 3 bases for V and 4 bases for J; bases not matched to a gene: 14. CDR1 and CDR2 (germline): GEAIGNYY, EKD. The CDR3 is 21 residues long. The CDR3 reads CACDAVLGDTVIEWDTRQMFF. The CDR3 DNA is TGTGCCTGTGACGCCGTACTGGGGGATACGGTTATCGAATGGGACACCCGACAGATGTTTTTC.

By share, this clone ranks as medium-sized. Other DNA sequences in the same sample also yield this CDR3. The chain recombines TRDV2 with TRDJ3; 8 bases line up with TRDD3. V shed 0 bases and J 0 bases; nucleotides not matched to a gene: 6. CDR1 is GEAIGNYY, CDR2 EKD, per germline. The CDR3 runs 19 residues. The CDR3 DNA reads TGTGCCTGTGACACCTGGGGGATCTTCAGCTCCTGGGACACCCGACAGATGTTTTTC. Translated: CACDTWGIFSSWDTRQMFF.

This clone was seen a few times. This chain connects TRDV1 to TRDJ1; 8 bases map to TRDD2. Trimming at V came to 0 bases and at J to 2 bases, leaving 23 bases not matched to a gene. The CDR3 has 22 amino acids. Germline CDR1 is TSWWSYY and CDR2 is QGS. Written as DNA, the CDR3 is TGTGCTCTTGGGGAACTAAGGATTCGCCTTCCTAGTACTGCAGAGAATACCGATAAACTCATCTTT. This sequence encodes CALGELRIRLPSTAENTDKLIF.

On this clone itself: A far larger clone is only one base removed, so a read error is likely. The chain combines TRDV2 with TRDJ2; TRDD3 matches 11 bases. The V gene end was trimmed by 0 bases and the J gene end by 6 bases; junction bases not matched to a gene: 8. CDR1 and CDR2 from the germline V gene are GEAIGNYY and EKD. There are 17 residues in the CDR3. Here the CDR3 reads CACDTKVGGYEAAQLFF. The CDR3 DNA reads TGTGCCTGTGACACCAAGGTTGGGGGATACGAGGCAGCACAACTCTTCTTT.

To note about this clone: A much larger clone differs by one base, so this may be a read error. The chain couples TRDV1 to TRDJ1; TRDD3 matches at 8 bases. V was clipped by 1 base and J by 0 bases; unmatched bases: 10. The CDR3 is 18 residues long. Germline CDR1 TSWWSYY, CDR2 QGS. As DNA, the CDR3 is TGTGCTCTTGGGGAACGAGGCACACTGGGGGTTAACACCGATAAACTCATCTTT. It codes for CALGERGTLGVNTDKLIF.